This TCR beta chain was identified in a study of early T cells in non-severe SARS-CoV-2 infection. As for the study in general: RNA in bulk from unsorted whole blood was sequenced, and chains were unpaired.

The trim removed 6 bases at V and 3 bases at J, leaving 19 bases unmatched. The germline V gene encodes CDR1 MNHEY and CDR2 SMNVEV (reference sequence). CDR3 length: 18 amino acids. Findings and limits, study-wide: VDJdb-based annotation leaned toward anti-spike CD8 responses and missed private and CD4 specificities.

This clonotype came up once. Its antigen is unidentified. Individual cDNA molecules were tagged with unique molecular identifiers, the study reported. TCRdb re-analysed the 5' RACE reads in MiXCR, keeping a single row per CDR3 protein. Found here are some 82,000 distinct CDR3 sequences, around 12% of them singletons; the top ten hold 3.5% to 5%. The chain uses TRBV27 and TRBJ2-7; 8 nucleotides agree with TRBD1. This sequence was found in an adult who was a healthcare worker with PCR-confirmed SARS-CoV-2 infection or an uninfected control (not recorded which). The sample consisted of whole blood, taken at baseline. The CDR3 is CASSSRPADRVKFYEQYF. DNA for the CDR3: TGTGCCAGCAGCTCAAGACCGGCGGACAGGGTTAAGTTCTACGAGCAGTACTTC.